The 11 T cell receptor beta chains below were found in one sample sequenced in a study of chemoradiotherapy in HPV16-positive cancers. Generated by immunoSEQ multiplex PCR, the TCRdb table keeps only in-frame clones and is missing some. Among 10,000 to 11,000 clones listed, roughly 65% were seen once. This sample was obtained from a patient who underwent chemoradiotherapy. These TCRs come from a human donor with HPV-associated anogenital cancer.

The chain has TRBV2 and TRBJ1-1, with a tentative D call TRBD1 (5 bases). The CDR3 totals 17 residues. Germline lookup yields CDR1 SNHLY and CDR2 FYNNEI. Between the trimmed V and J ends, which lost 8 bases and 0 bases, there was a span of 22 bases. In nucleotides, the CDR3 is TGTGCCAGCCGTAGGGGCTTTCCAGGGCAAATGAACACTGAAGCTTTCTTT. It encodes CASRRGFPGQMNTEAFF.

The rearrangement uses TRBV27 and TRBJ2-1; 13 bases are shared with TRBD2. V gave up 2 bases and J gave up 6 bases; unmatched junction bases: 4. From germline, CDR1 is MNHEY and CDR2 SMNVEV (reference sequence). CDR3 size: 16 residues. The CDR3 bases are TGTGCCAGCAGTTTACTAGGACTAGCGGGGGCCAATGAGCAGTTCTTC. The encoded protein is CASSLLGLAGANEQFF.

The rearrangement joins TRBV5-4 to TRBJ1-1; D not resolved. The V gene's germline CDR1 is SGHNT and CDR2 YYREEE (reference sequence). The V and J ends lost 4 bases and 6 bases respectively, with 13 bases between them. There are 13 residues in the CDR3. The CDR3 region has the DNA TGTGCCAGCAGCATGAGACTCAACCCTGAAGCTTTCTTT. This sequence encodes CASSMRLNPEAFF.

V gene TRBV7-2 combines with J gene TRBJ1-4; maybe TRBD1 (6 bases). Between the trimmed V and J ends, which lost 1 base and 7 bases, there was a span of 13 bases. In germline, CDR1 is SGHTA, CDR2 FQGNSA. The CDR3 length is 15 residues. The CDR3, as DNA: TGTGCCAGCAGCTTAGGTCAGGGGCTGGGTGAAAAACTGTTTTTT. Protein sequence: CASSLGQGLGEKLFF.

The rearrangement joins TRBV7-2 to TRBJ2-4; D ambiguous. Germline lookup yields CDR1 SGHTA and CDR2 FQGNSA. CDR3 length: 14 residues. Trimming took off 4 bases at V and 0 bases at J, with 7 bases between the two ends. The CDR3 bases are TGTGCCAGCAGCTCACCCTTAGCCAAAAACATTCAGTACTTC. Its translation is CASSSPLAKNIQYF.

This clone was seen only once. This chain joins TRBV7-8 and TRBJ2-2, with D perhaps matching TRBD2 (5 bases). Trimming removed 2 bases at V and 7 bases at J, with 11 bases between. This CDR3 spans 14 amino acids. Germline lookup yields CDR1 SGHVS and CDR2 FQNEAQ. The CDR3 DNA sequence: TGTGCCAGCAGCTTATTGCGGGTCGGCGGGGAGCTGTTTTTT. The encoded protein is CASSLLRVGGELFF.

This chain joins TRBV15 and TRBJ1-2, with D possibly matching TRBD1 (6 bases). Germline assignment: CDR1 LNHNV and CDR2 YYDKDF (reference sequence). CDR3 length: 14 amino acids. Trimming removed 3 bases at V and 3 bases at J, with 11 bases between. The CDR3 loop is CATSRGTSYYGYTF. Written as DNA, the CDR3 is TGTGCCACCAGCAGGGGGACAAGCTACTATGGCTACACCTTC.

This chain connects TRBV5-1 to TRBJ2-2; tentatively, D is TRBD1 (6 bases). The CDR3 covers 18 residues. Trimming removed 5 bases from V and 5 bases from J, with 25 bases in between. CDR1 and CDR2 (germline): SGHRS, YFSETQ. CDR3 residues: CASSTTGLRGLRTGELFF. The CDR3 DNA reads as TGCGCCAGCAGTACGACAGGACTCCGGGGTCTGAGGACCGGGGAGCTGTTTTTT.

The chain combines TRBV9 with TRBJ2-5; 10 nucleotides match TRBD1. This CDR3 has 16 residues. CDR1 and CDR2 (germline): SGDLS, YYNGEE. V lost 0 bases to trimming and J lost 5 bases; unmatched junction nucleotides: 7. The CDR3 nucleotides read TGTGCCAGCAGCGTAGCTCCGACAGGGGGCATGGAGACCCAGTACTTC. Its translation is CASSVAPTGGMETQYF.

This sequence joins TRBV5-1 and TRBJ1-1; D is ambiguous. The CDR3 is 13 amino acids. Germline lookup yields CDR1 SGHRS and CDR2 YFSETQ. Trimming removed 1 base at V and 5 bases at J, with 9 bases between. The CDR3 bases are TGCGCCAGCAGCTTGAAGACGACAACTGAAGCTTTCTTT. Translating gives CASSLKTTTEAFF.

This clone has just one count. The genes are TRBV2 and TRBJ1-2; 8 bases align to TRBD1. V lost 6 bases, J lost 6 bases, and 3 bases stayed unmatched. Germline V gene data show CDR1 as SNHLY and CDR2 as FYNNEI. The CDR3 totals 12 residues. This CDR3 is CASREQGDGYTF. CDR3 nucleotide sequence: TGTGCCAGCAGAGAACAGGGGGATGGCTACACCTTC.